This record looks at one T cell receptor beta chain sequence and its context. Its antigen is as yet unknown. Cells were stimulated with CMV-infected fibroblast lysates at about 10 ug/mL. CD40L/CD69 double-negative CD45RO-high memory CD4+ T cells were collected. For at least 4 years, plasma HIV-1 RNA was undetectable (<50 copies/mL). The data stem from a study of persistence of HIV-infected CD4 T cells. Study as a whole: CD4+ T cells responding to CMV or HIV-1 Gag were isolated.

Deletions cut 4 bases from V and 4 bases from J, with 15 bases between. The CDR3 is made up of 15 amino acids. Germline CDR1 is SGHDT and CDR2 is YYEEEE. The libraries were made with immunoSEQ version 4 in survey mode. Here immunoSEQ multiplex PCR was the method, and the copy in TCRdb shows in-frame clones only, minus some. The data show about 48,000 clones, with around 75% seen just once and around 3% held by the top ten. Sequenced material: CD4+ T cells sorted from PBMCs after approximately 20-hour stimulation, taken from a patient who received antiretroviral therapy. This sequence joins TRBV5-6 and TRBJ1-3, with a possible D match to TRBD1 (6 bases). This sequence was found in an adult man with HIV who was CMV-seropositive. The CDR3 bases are TGTGCCAGCAGCCCTACCGGGACAAGAGGAAACACCATATATTTT. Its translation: CASSPTGTRGNTIYF.